This section outlines one TCR beta chain sequence together with its context. The sample belongs to a study of blood T cell repertoires in COVID-19. On the study more broadly: The origin of the acute and convalescent COVID-19 samples was the United States, Italy and Spain.

This CDR3 is 12 amino acids long. The germline V gene has CDR1 GTSNPN and CDR2 SVGIG (reference sequence). Trimming left V 2 bases short and J 3 bases short, with 5 bases between. As originally analysed: Reference gene primer amplification yielded estimated nucleated cell counts. Measured with immunoSEQ multiplex PCR; TCRdb has only the in-frame clones, and not every one. That table is the source of V, J and clone size, and D and trimming were worked out from the DNA. In the table there are fewer than 300,000 clones, 80% to 95% of which are singletons. The TCR originated in a woman between 25 and 40 years old with COVID-19, enrolled during active disease. Material: peripheral blood. The V call is TRBV30, the J call TRBJ1-5; no firm D call. This CDR3 reads CAWSRLNQPQHF. In nucleotides, the CDR3 is TGTGCCTGGAGTCGTCTCAATCAGCCCCAGCATTTT.